The TCR beta chain described here comes from a study of blood T cell repertoires in COVID-19. Study background: COVID-19 samples collected from the United States, Italy and Spain covered acute and convalescent phases. The analysed material was cDNA or gDNA that came from T cells, B-cell-depleted T cells, or PBMCs.

Authors' methods: The assay estimated nucleated cells by amplifying reference gene primers. Here immunoSEQ multiplex PCR was the method, and the copy in TCRdb shows in-frame clones only, minus some. V, J and clone size were drawn from that table, and D and trimming were deduced from the DNA. The sample consists of fewer than 250,000 clones, roughly four fifths of them appearing once. The CDR3 sequence is 16 residues long. J was trimmed by 11 bases and V by 3 bases; bases with no gene match: 15. The germline V gene encodes CDR1 MNHNS and CDR2 SASEGT. Sequenced sample: peripheral blood. The chain uses TRBV6-1 and TRBJ1-1; TRBD1 matches at 10 bases. The TCR comes from a woman between 45 and 65 years old with active or convalescent COVID-19. The CDR3 nucleotides are TGTGCCAGCAGTGATCGGCCGGGACAGGGGTTAATCGGGGCTTTCTTT. This gives the protein CASSDRPGQGLIGAFF.